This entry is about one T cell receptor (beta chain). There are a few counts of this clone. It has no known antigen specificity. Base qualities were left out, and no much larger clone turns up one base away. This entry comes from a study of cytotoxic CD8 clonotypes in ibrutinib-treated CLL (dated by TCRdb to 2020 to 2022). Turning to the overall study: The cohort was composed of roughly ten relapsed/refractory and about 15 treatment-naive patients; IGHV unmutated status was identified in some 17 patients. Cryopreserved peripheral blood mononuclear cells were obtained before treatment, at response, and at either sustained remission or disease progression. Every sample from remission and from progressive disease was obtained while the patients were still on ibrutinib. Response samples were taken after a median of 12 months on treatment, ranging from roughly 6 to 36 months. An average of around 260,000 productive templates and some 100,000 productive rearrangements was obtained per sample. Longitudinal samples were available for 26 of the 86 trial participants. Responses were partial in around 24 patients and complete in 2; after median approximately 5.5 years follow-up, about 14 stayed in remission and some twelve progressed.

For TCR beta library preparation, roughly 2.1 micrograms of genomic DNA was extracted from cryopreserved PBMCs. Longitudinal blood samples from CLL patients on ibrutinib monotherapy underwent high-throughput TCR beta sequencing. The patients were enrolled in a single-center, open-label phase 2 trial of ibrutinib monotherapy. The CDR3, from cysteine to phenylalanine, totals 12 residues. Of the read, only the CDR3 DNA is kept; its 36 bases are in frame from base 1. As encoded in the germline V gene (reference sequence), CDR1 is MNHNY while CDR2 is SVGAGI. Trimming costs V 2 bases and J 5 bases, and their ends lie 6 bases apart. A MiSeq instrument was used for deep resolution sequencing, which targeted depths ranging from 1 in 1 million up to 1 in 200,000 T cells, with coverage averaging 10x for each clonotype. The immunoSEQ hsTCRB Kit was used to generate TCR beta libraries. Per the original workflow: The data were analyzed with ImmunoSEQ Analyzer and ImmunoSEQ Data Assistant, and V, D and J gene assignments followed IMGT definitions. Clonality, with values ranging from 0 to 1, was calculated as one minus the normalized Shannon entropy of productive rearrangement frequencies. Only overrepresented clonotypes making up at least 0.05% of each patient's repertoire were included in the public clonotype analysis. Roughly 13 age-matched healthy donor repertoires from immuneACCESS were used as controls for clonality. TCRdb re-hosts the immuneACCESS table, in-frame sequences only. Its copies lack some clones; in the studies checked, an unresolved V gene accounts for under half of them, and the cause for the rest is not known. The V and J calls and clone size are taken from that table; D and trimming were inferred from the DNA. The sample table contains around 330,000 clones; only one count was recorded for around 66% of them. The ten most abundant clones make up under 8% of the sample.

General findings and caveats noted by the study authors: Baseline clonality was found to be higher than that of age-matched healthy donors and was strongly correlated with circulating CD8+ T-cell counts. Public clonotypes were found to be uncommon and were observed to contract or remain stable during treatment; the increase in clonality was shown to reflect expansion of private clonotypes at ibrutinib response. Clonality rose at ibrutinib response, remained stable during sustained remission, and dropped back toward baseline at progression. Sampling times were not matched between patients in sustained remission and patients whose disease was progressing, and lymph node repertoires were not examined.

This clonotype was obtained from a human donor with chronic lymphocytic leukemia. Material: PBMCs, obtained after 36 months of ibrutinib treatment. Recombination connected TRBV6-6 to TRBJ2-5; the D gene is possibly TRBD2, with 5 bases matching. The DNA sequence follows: TGTGCCAGCAGTTACGGCGGGGAGACCCAGTACTTC. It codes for CASSYGGETQYF.